What follows are 5 T cell receptor beta chains derived from one specimen sequenced in a study of neurological immune-mediated disorders. Each CDR3 protein gets one entry after TCRdb re-called the 5' RACE reads with MiXCR. The sample gives more than 70,000 distinct CDR3 sequences, about 9.4% of which show up once; about 1.8% is in the top ten. The sample comprised PBMCs. These receptors all come from a man aged 35 to 55 in good health.

The gene calls are TRBV11-2 and TRBJ2-3; a weak D match, TRBD1 (7 bases). The CDR3 has 16 residues. Looked up from germline, CDR1 is SGHAT and CDR2 is FQNNGV. V was shortened by 5 bases and J by 3 bases, with 18 bases between the two germline ends. CDR3 residues: CASSNPDREETDTQYF. The CDR3 DNA reads as TGTGCCAGCAGCAACCCCGACAGGGAGGAAACAGATACGCAGTATTTT.

The chain carries TRBV29-1 and TRBJ1-2; D gene uncertain. The CDR3 extends over 12 amino acids. Per the germline V gene, CDR1 is SQVTM and CDR2 is ANQGSEA. The ends were cut back, 2 bases at V and 4 bases at J, with 8 bases in the middle. The CDR3 here is CSVETGSYGYTF. The DNA of the CDR3 is TGCAGCGTTGAAACGGGGAGCTATGGCTACACCTTC.

This clonotype was observed many times. The CDR3 nucleotides read TGTGCCAGTCTTAGGGGGAGCACTGAAGCTTTCTTT. Translation gives CASLRGSTEAFF. V is TRBV19 and J is TRBJ1-1; TRBD1 is a possible D gene (6 bases). V lost 8 bases to trimming and J lost 4 bases, with 11 bases between them. The germline gives CDR1 LNHDA, CDR2 SQIVND (reference sequence). The CDR3 contains 12 residues.

This clonotype was seen many times. The gene calls are TRBV9 and TRBJ2-5, with 8 positions matching TRBD2. With V trimmed by 2 bases and J by 4 bases, 7 bases remained unmatched. In germline, CDR1 is SGDLS, CDR2 YYNGEE. The CDR3 has 15 residues. CDR3 residues: CASSVEERGRETQYF. CDR3 in DNA: TGTGCCAGCAGCGTCGAGGAGCGGGGGCGAGAGACCCAGTACTTC.

The sample holds many counts of this clonotype. This chain connects TRBV29-1 to TRBJ1-3; D might be TRBD1 (5 bases). The CDR3 has 15 residues. CDR1 SQVTM and CDR2 ANQGSEA come from the germline V gene. Trimming took off 7 bases at V and 3 bases at J, with 19 bases between the two ends. CDR3 sequence (DNA): TGCAGCGCCCTAGACCTGGCAGGGCATGGAAACACCATATATTTT. This codes for CSALDLAGHGNTIYF.